This T cell receptor (beta chain) was sequenced for a study of beta chain features in type 1 diabetes. This clone was observed a few times. Antigen unknown. Notes on the study in general: A moderate, significant TCRB CDR3 shortening appeared in type 1 diabetes across four CD4+ subsets.

From germline, CDR1 is SQVTM and CDR2 ANQGSEA. Trimming at V came to 0 bases and at J to 6 bases, leaving 5 bases not matched to a gene. This CDR3 contains 14 residues. Reverse transcribing all isolated RNA meant expressed TCRB transcripts were sequenced. Sequencing was performed with immunoSEQ multiplex PCR; in TCRdb, only in-frame clones are kept and a portion is missing. The top ten clones hold about 0.02% of a sample with approximately 730,000 clones, over 10% of them seen once. The chain recombines TRBV29-1 with TRBJ2-7, with 10 bases aligning to TRBD1. This TCR derives from a man younger than 30 with type 1 diabetes. Sequencing was carried out using naive CD4+ T cells from blood. The CDR3 bases are TGCAGCGTTGAAGATTGGACAGGGGGTGGCGAGCAGTACTTC. Its translation is CSVEDWTGGGEQYF.